The 26 T cell receptor beta chains reported below all come from one sample, sequenced in a study of T cell responses to AZD1222 COVID-19 vaccine. Generated by immunoSEQ multiplex PCR, the TCRdb table keeps only in-frame clones and is missing some. This sample has some 120,000 clones, with 85% to 90% found just once. Sequenced here: peripheral blood, sampled 28 days after the second AZD1222 dose. The receptors shown here come from an adult who received the AZD1222 COVID-19 vaccine.

CDR3 sequence: CSVAITGLAGTQYF. For the CDR3, the DNA is TGCAGCGTTGCTATTACGGGACTAGCGGGAACGCAGTATTTT. The rearrangement uses TRBV29-1 and TRBJ2-3; 13 positions agree with TRBD2. J lost 9 bases, V lost 4 bases, and 7 bases had no gene match. The CDR3 length is 14 residues. From germline, CDR1 is SQVTM and CDR2 ANQGSEA.

In this sample, this clone turned up a few times. The V call is TRBV27, the J call TRBJ2-1; 10 bases align to TRBD2. The trim removed 8 bases at V and 6 bases at J, leaving 7 bases unmatched. CDR3 length: 14 residues. CDR1 is MNHEY and CDR2 is SMNVEV in the germline V gene (reference sequence). CDR3 sequence (DNA): TGTGCCAGCCAGCTCGGGACTAGCGTCAATGAGCAGTTCTTC. Translating gives CASQLGTSVNEQFF.

The chain couples TRBV2 to TRBJ1-1; 9 bases fit TRBD1. J lost 8 bases, V lost 6 bases, and 7 bases had no gene match. The V gene's germline CDR1 is SNHLY and CDR2 FYNNEI. This CDR3 has 13 amino acids. CDR3 region: CASRGNRGPEAFF. In nucleotides, the CDR3 is TGTGCCAGCAGGGGCAACAGGGGGCCAGAAGCTTTCTTT.

The chain employs TRBV7-2 and TRBJ2-7; TRBD2 matches 10 bases. With 4 bases clipped from V and 2 bases from J, the junction kept 2 bases outside the gene matches. This CDR3 spans 14 amino acids. Germline V gene sequence: CDR1 SGHTA, CDR2 FQGNSA. The CDR3 DNA is TGTGCCAGCAGCTATAGCGGGGGGCCCTACGAGCAGTACTTC. Translating gives CASSYSGGPYEQYF.

This chain links TRBV27 with TRBJ1-2; 9 bases fit TRBD1. CDR1 is MNHEY, CDR2 SMNVEV, per germline (reference sequence). The V and J ends lost 4 bases and 4 bases, in that order; junction bases with no gene match: 13. The CDR3 has 17 amino acids. CDR3 residues: CASSSPAEQGAGYGYTF. CDR3 DNA sequence: TGTGCCAGCAGTTCCCCCGCTGAACAGGGGGCGGGCTATGGCTACACCTTC.

The rearrangement links TRBV10-3 to TRBJ2-3; 9 nucleotides line up with TRBD2. The CDR3 runs to 13 residues. The junction had 1 base not matched to a gene; V was cut back by 7 bases and J by 2 bases. In germline, CDR1 is ENHRY, CDR2 SYGVKD. The CDR3 is CAITSGVTDTQYF. CDR3 bases: TGTGCCATCACTAGCGGGGTCACAGATACGCAGTATTTT.

The rearrangement links TRBV30 to TRBJ2-5, with D possibly TRBD2 on 6 matching bases. Per germline, CDR1 GTSNPN and CDR2 SVGIG (reference sequence). The CDR3 has 11 amino acids. The V gene lost 5 bases and the J gene lost 7 bases, with 11 bases spanning the gap. In DNA form, the CDR3 reads TGTGCCTGGGGGACTGGGGGGACCCAGTACTTC. Amino acid sequence: CAWGTGGTQYF.

The chain uses TRBV7-9 and TRBJ1-5, with TRBD1 matching over 7 bases. Germline values: CDR1 SEHNR, CDR2 FQNEAQ (reference sequence). The trim removed 5 bases at V and 0 bases at J, leaving 7 bases unmatched. The CDR3 has 16 residues. The CDR3 region is CASSPGTELSNQPQHF. CDR3 coding DNA: TGTGCCAGCAGCCCTGGGACAGAGCTTAGCAATCAGCCCCAGCATTTT.

The J gene is TRBJ1-2, the V gene TRBV30; D not certain. V dropped 4 bases and J dropped 6 bases, with 15 bases sitting between them. CDR1 and CDR2 from the germline V gene are GTSNPN and SVGIG (reference sequence). The CDR3 loop spans 13 amino acids. CDR3 sequence (DNA): TGTGCCTGGAACGAGGTGGCGGTAGATGGCTACACCTTC. This translates into CAWNEVAVDGYTF.

The rearrangement joins TRBV7-9 to TRBJ1-4; 10 bases match TRBD1. The CDR3 length is 15 residues. The J segment lost 7 bases and the V segment lost 5 bases, leaving 7 bases of the junction unmatched. The V gene's germline CDR1 is SEHNR and CDR2 FQNEAQ (reference sequence). DNA for the CDR3: TGTGCCAGCAGCCAAGGGGACAGGGGAGTTGAAAAACTGTTTTTT. The encoded protein is CASSQGDRGVEKLFF.

The chain joins TRBV5-5 to TRBJ2-7; unclear D gene. Trimming shortened V by 1 base and J by 0 bases, and 17 bases separated the two germline ends. Germline CDR1 reads SGHKS; CDR2 reads YYEKEE (reference sequence). The CDR3 length is 17 residues. CDR3 protein: CASSLWARQQSSYEQYF. CDR3 DNA sequence: TGTGCCAGCAGCTTGTGGGCGAGGCAGCAGAGCTCCTACGAGCAGTACTTC.

V gene TRBV2 combines with J gene TRBJ1-1; D possibly corresponds to TRBD1 (5 bases). The germline V gene encodes CDR1 SNHLY and CDR2 FYNNEI. Trimming took off 2 bases at V and 6 bases at J, with 16 bases between the two ends. The CDR3 is made up of 15 amino acids. This CDR3 reads CASSEPRAGRAEAFF. CDR3 bases: TGTGCCAGCAGTGAACCCAGGGCGGGAAGAGCTGAAGCTTTCTTT.

The chain carries TRBV7-3 and TRBJ1-6, with TRBD1 matching 7 bases. Germline CDR1 is SGHTA and CDR2 is FQGTGA. CDR3 size: 15 residues. The junction had 12 bases not matched to a gene; V was cut back by 6 bases and J by 10 bases. Here the CDR3 reads CASRNAGQDGSPLHF. CDR3 in DNA: TGTGCCAGCAGGAATGCCGGACAGGATGGATCACCCCTCCACTTT.

This clone was seen more than once but under ten times. Other DNA sequences within the sample encode an identical CDR3. The genes are TRBV4-3 and TRBJ1-1; possible D gene TRBD1, 6 bases. Germline V gene data show CDR1 as LGHNA and CDR2 as YSLEER. The CDR3 is 14 residues long. Trimming pared 1 base from V and 4 bases from J, leaving 10 bases between. The CDR3, as DNA: TGCGCCAGCAGCCAAGGAAAGGGGGGCACTGAAGCTTTCTTT. Translated: CASSQGKGGTEAFF.

This clone occurred a few times. The chain recombines TRBV7-9 with TRBJ1-1; D is ambiguous. V was shortened by 5 bases and J by 1 base, with 11 bases between the two germline ends. In germline, CDR1 is SEHNR, CDR2 FQNEAQ (reference sequence). This CDR3 is built from 14 residues. CDR3 in amino acids: CASSRWEGNTEAFF. CDR3 nucleotide sequence: TGTGCCAGCAGCCGATGGGAGGGGAACACTGAAGCTTTCTTT.

The chain employs TRBV19 and TRBJ1-1; D is uncertain. The CDR3 contains 12 residues. The V gene's germline CDR1 is LNHDA and CDR2 SQIVND (reference sequence). V was clipped by 7 bases and J by 11 bases, with 17 bases between them. The DNA of the CDR3 is TGTGCCAGTATCGATAGGGCGGGTGAGGCTTTCTTT. As protein: CASIDRAGEAFF.

This chain uses TRBV18 with TRBJ1-5; no firm D call. V gave up 3 bases and J gave up 3 bases, with 9 bases separating them. The germline V gene has CDR1 KGHSH and CDR2 LQKENI. CDR3 length: 14 amino acids. The CDR3 sequence: CASSPEVINQPQHF. CDR3 coding DNA: TGTGCCAGCTCACCCGAAGTAATCAATCAGCCCCAGCATTTT.

This rearrangement joins TRBV28 to TRBJ1-5; TRBD1 is a possible D gene (6 bases). The V end lost 6 bases, the J end lost 5 bases, and 8 bases lay between the germline ends. The CDR3 is 12 amino acids. Germline CDR1 reads MDHEN; CDR2 reads SYDVKM. CDR3 residues: CASSPGDQPQHF. In DNA, the CDR3 is TGTGCCAGCAGCCCAGGGGATCAGCCCCAGCATTTT. Using reference TRBV28 and TRBJ1-5 for the parts outside the CDR3, the full variable domain is DVKVTQSSRYLVKRTGEKVFLECVQDMDHENMFWYRQDPGLGLRLIYFSYDVKMKEKGDIPEGYSVSREKKERFSLILESASTNQTSMYLCASSPGDQPQHFGDGTRLSIL.

The chain carries TRBV11-2 and TRBJ1-2; D might be TRBD1 (5 bases). V dropped 0 bases and J dropped 1 base, with 9 bases sitting between them. The germline gives CDR1 SGHAT, CDR2 FQNNGV. The CDR3 runs to 15 residues. CDR3: CASSLDWGGNYGYTF. The CDR3 DNA reads TGTGCCAGCAGCTTAGATTGGGGGGGTAACTATGGCTACACCTTC. Full variable domain (missing parts from reference TRBV11-2 and TRBJ1-2): EAGVAQSPRYKIIEKRQSVAFWCNPISGHATLYWYQQILGQGPKLLIQFQNNGVVDDSQLPKDRFSAERLKGVDSTLKIQPAKLEDSAVYLCASSLDWGGNYGYTFGSGTRLTVV.

The genes are TRBV19 and TRBJ2-1; D possibly corresponds to TRBD2 (7 bases). The CDR3 is 16 amino acids. The V end was cut by 5 bases, the J end by 7 bases, with 21 bases between. The V gene's germline CDR1 is LNHDA and CDR2 SQIVND (reference sequence). The CDR3 reads CASSYLGGGAQNEQFF. The DNA of the CDR3 is TGTGCCAGTAGTTACCTGGGAGGGGGGGCCCAAAATGAGCAGTTCTTC.

In this sample, this clone turned up a few times. The V and J genes are TRBV19 and TRBJ1-5, with D possibly TRBD1 on 5 matching bases. With 5 bases removed from V and 2 bases from J, the gap between germline ends came to 10 bases. Per the germline V gene, CDR1 is LNHDA and CDR2 is SQIVND (reference sequence). This CDR3 has 14 amino acids. In DNA, the CDR3 is TGTGCCAGTAGTCAGGGCTGGGGCAATCAGCCCCAGCATTTT. Residues: CASSQGWGNQPQHF.

V gene TRBV10-1 combines with J gene TRBJ2-4, with D perhaps TRBD2 (6 bases). Deletions cut 2 bases from V and 0 bases from J, with 11 bases between. The CDR3 length is 16 residues. CDR1 and CDR2 from the germline V gene are WNHNN and SYGVQD (reference sequence). The CDR3 loop reads CASSEGTFLAKNIQYF. The CDR3 nucleotides are TGCGCCAGCAGTGAGGGGACTTTTCTAGCCAAAAACATTCAGTACTTC.

The rearrangement links TRBV10-3 to TRBJ1-5; 12 bases agree with TRBD1. CDR3 length: 14 amino acids. CDR1 is ENHRY, CDR2 SYGVKD, per germline. The J segment lost 5 bases and the V segment lost 6 bases, leaving 2 bases of the junction unmatched. The DNA of the CDR3 is TGTGCCATCAGCGGGACAGGGGGCGATCAGCCCCAGCATTTT. The encoded protein is CAISGTGGDQPQHF.

This chain's CDR3 is CASSQLAGGRYEQYF. The CDR3 DNA reads TGCGCCAGCAGCCAATTAGCGGGGGGCCGCTACGAGCAGTACTTC. V and J are TRBV4-1 and TRBJ2-7; 10 bases match TRBD2. Germline V gives CDR1 MGHRA, CDR2 YSYEKL. The V segment lost 2 bases and the J segment 3 bases; nucleotides outside the gene matches: 4. The CDR3 runs 15 residues.

The chain joins TRBV6-4 to TRBJ2-6; 7 positions match TRBD2. Losses at the gene ends were 6 bases for V and 2 bases for J; bases not matched to a gene: 4. The CDR3 has 15 amino acids. Per germline, CDR1 MRHNA and CDR2 SNTAGT. CDR3 nucleotides: TGTGCCAGCAGCGCCGGGACTACTGGGGCCAACGTCCTGACTTTC. Translated: CASSAGTTGANVLTF.

The J gene is TRBJ2-1, the V gene TRBV6-5, with 8 positions matching TRBD1. This CDR3 region has 12 residues. Germline V gene data show CDR1 as MNHEY and CDR2 as SVGAGI. J gave up 10 bases and V 6 bases, and 5 bases lay outside the gene matches. As DNA, the CDR3 is TGTGCCAGCAGAAACGACAGGGGCGAGCAGTTCTTC. Translated: CASRNDRGEQFF.